This T cell receptor beta chain was found in a study of post-analysis software for immune sequencing data. Study-level findings and limits: With TRBV5-6, TRBV5-1 and TRBV20-1 included, 4 or 5 TRBV segments were more frequent in patients than in controls.

Each TCR beta cDNA library carried unique molecular identifiers. Each CDR3 protein is one row after TCRdb ran MiXCR on the PCR reads. The repertoire holds approximately 630,000 distinct CDR3 sequences, with more than 50% as singletons. The CDR3 has 16 residues. CDR1 is SGHTA, CDR2 FQGNSA, per germline. V shed 5 bases, J shed 6 bases, and the junction held 8 bases outside the gene matches. As regards this clonotype: Its target is not known.

Sequencing was carried out using blood. The rearrangement joins TRBV7-2 to TRBJ2-2; 11 positions match TRBD2. The TCR comes from a girl aged 2-10 years with multiple sclerosis. The CDR3 coding sequence is TGTGCCAGCAGCCTTCCTAGCGGGAGGTCCCCCGGGGAGCTGTTTTTT. Translated, it gives CASSLPSGRSPGELFF.